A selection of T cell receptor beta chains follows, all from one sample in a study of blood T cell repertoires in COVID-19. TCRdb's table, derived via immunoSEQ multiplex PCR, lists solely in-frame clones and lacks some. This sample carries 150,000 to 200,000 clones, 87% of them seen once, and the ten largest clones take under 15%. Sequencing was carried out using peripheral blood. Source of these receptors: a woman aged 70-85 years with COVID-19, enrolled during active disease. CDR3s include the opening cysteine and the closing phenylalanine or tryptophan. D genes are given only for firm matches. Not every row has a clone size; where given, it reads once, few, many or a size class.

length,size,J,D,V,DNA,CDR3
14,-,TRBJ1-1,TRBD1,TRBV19,TGTGCCAGTAGTACGGGACAGGGGAACACTGAAGCTTTCTTT,CASSTGQGNTEAFF
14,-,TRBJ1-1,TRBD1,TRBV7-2,TGTGCCAGCAAGAACAGGGGGCGCTGGACTGAAGCTTTCTTT,CASKNRGRWTEAFF
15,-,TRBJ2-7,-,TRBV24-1,TGTGCCACCAGTGAGTTCAGGGGAAACTCCTACGAGCAGTACTTC,CATSEFRGNSYEQYF
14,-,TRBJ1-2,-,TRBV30,TGTGCCTGGAGTCTACTGACCGGTGAGGCTGGCTACACCTTC,CAWSLLTGEAGYTF
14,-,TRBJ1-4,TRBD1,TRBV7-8,TGTGCCAGCAGCAGTCAGGGGGCAAATGAAAAACTGTTTTTT,CASSSQGANEKLFF
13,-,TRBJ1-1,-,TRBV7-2,TGTGCCAGCAGTCCCAGGGGTGGGATTGAAGCTTTCTTT,CASSPRGGIEAFF
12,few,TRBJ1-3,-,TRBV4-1,TGCGCCAGCAGCCAAGCAGGAAACACCATATATTTT,CASSQAGNTIYF
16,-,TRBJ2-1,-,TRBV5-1,TGCGCCAGCAGCTTGGTGGCGCGGAGCTCCTACAATGAGCAGTTCTTC,CASSLVARSSYNEQFF
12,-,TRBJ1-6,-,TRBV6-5,TGTGCCAGCAGTTATCCCGATTCACCCCTCCACTTT,CASSYPDSPLHF
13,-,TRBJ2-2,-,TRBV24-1,TGTGCCACCAGTGGATACGGCACCGGGGAGCTGTTTTTT,CATSGYGTGELFF
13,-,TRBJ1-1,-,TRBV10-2,TGCGCCAGCAGTGAGAACCGGGACACTGAAGCTTTCTTT,CASSENRDTEAFF
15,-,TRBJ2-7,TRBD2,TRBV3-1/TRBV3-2,TGTGCCAGCAGCCAGGAAGCGGGAGGCTACCACGAGCAGTACTTC,CASSQEAGGYHEQYF
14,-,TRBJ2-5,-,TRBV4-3,TGCGCCAGCAGCCAAGATCGGGGTGGGGGCACCCAGTACTTC,CASSQDRGGGTQYF
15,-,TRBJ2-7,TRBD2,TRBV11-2,TGTGCCAGCAGCGTCACTAGCGGGAAGGGCTACGAGCAGTACTTC,CASSVTSGKGYEQYF
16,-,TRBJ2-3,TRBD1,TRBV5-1,TGCGCCAGCAGCCCGGGGACAGGGCCGCTCACAGATACGCAGTATTTT,CASSPGTGPLTDTQYF
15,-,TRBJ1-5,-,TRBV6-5,TGTGCCAGCTTACGACAGGTGAATAGCAATCAGCCCCAGCATTTT,CASLRQVNSNQPQHF
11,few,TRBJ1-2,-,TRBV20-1,TGCAGTCCCAACCCGGGTAGTGGCTACACCTTC,CSPNPGSGYTF
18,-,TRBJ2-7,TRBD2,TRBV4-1,TGCGCCAGCAGCCAAGATCGACGGCCTAGCGGGGGAACCTACGAGCAGTACTTC,CASSQDRRPSGGTYEQYF
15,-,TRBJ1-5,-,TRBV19,TGTGCCAGTAGTATGGAGGGATCTCAATGGCAGCCCCAGCATTTT,CASSMEGSQWQPQHF
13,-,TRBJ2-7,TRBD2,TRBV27,TGTGCCAGCAGCTTACTAGCGCGCTACGAGCAGTACTTC,CASSLLARYEQYF
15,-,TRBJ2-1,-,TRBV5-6,TGTGCCAGCAGCTTGTCGAACAGTTTCCCCAATGAGCAGTTCTTC,CASSLSNSFPNEQFF
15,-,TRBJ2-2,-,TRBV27,TGTGCCAGCAGTTTGGTCCCGGGTAACACCGGGGAGCTGTTTTTT,CASSLVPGNTGELFF
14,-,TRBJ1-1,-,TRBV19,TGTGCCAGTAGTGTTAACAGGGATAACACTGAAGCTTTCTTT,CASSVNRDNTEAFF
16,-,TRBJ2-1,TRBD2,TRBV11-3,TGTGCCAGCAGCTTAATGCCTAGCGGGGGCTACAATGAGCAGTTCTTC,CASSLMPSGGYNEQFF
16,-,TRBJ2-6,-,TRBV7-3,TGTGCCAGCAGCTTGCCCAGGGGATCTGGGGCCAACGTCCTGACTTTC,CASSLPRGSGANVLTF
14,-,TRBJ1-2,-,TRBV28,TGTGCCAGCAGTGTCTTCCGAGGGTCCTATGGCTACACCTTC,CASSVFRGSYGYTF
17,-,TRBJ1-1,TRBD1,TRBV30,TGTGCCGGAATTCTTCAACAGGGGCCTCTCATGAACACTGAAGCTTTCTTT,CAGILQQGPLMNTEAFF
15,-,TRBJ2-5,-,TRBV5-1,TGCGCCAGCAGCTTGGTCCCAGGCCAGGGGGAGACCCAGTACTTC,CASSLVPGQGETQYF
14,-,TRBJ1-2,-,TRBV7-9,TGTGCCAGCAGCTCCCAGGGTGCGGGGAATGGCTACACCTTC,CASSSQGAGNGYTF
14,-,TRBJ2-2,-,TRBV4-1,TGCGCCAGCAGCCCACAGGAAGGCTCCGGGGAGCTGTTTTTT,CASSPQEGSGELFF
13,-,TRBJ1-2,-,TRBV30,TGTGCCTGGAGTGGACCTCTGGACGGGAACTCTGTCTTC,CAWSGPLDGNSVF
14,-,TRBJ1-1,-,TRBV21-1,TGTGCCAGCAGCCTCCGACAGGGCAACACTGAAGCTTTCTTT,CASSLRQGNTEAFF
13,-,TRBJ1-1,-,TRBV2,TGTGCCAGCAGGGCCCAAATGAACACTGAAGCTTTCTTT,CASRAQMNTEAFF
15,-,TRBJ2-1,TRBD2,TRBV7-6,TGTGCCAGCAGCTTACATGGGACTAGAAACAATGAGCAGTTCTTC,CASSLHGTRNNEQFF
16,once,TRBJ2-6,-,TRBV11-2,TGTGCCAGCAGCTTAGCCGGGGGTGGTGGGGCCAACGTCCTGACTTTC,CASSLAGGGGANVLTF
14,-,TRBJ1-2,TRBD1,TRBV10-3,TGTGCCATCACCCCGACAGGGAGGAACTATGGCTACACCTTC,CAITPTGRNYGYTF
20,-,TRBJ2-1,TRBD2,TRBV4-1,TGCGCCAGCAGCCCATTCATGGGACTAGCGGGAGGATCCACCTACAATGAGCAGTTCTTC,CASSPFMGLAGGSTYNEQFF
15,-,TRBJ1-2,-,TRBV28,TGTGCCAGCAGTTCGGCAGGGGCTTCTAACTATGGCTACACCTTC,CASSSAGASNYGYTF
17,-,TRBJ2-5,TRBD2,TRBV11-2,TGTGCCAGCAGCTTAGTCTACGGCGGGAGAGGGCAAGAGACCCAGTACTTC,CASSLVYGGRGQETQYF
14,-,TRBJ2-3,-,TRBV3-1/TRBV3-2,TGTGCCAGCAGCCCGTCTCTAGCCTTAGATACGCAGTATTTT,CASSPSLALDTQYF
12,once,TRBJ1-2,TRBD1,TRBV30,TGTGCCTGGGAGACAGGGCTCTATGGCTACACCTTC,CAWETGLYGYTF
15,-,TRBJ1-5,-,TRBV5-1,TGCGCCAGCAGCTTGGAGGGCGGGCCCAATCAGCCCCAGCATTTT,CASSLEGGPNQPQHF
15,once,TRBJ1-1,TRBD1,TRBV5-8,TGTGCCAGCAGCTTGAAGCTCTACAGGGGAACTGAAGCTTTCTTT,CASSLKLYRGTEAFF